Listed here are 20 T cell receptor beta chains from one sample, sequenced in a study of shared clonotypes between healthy human individuals. Measured with immunoSEQ multiplex PCR; TCRdb has only the in-frame clones, and not every one. The table has roughly 1,500,000 clones, approximately 98.5% seen once; the top ten hold 0.36%. The sample comprised naive CD4+ T cells sorted from blood. As for subset: CD45RA+ positively selected. The source of these receptors is a man aged 30-40 years in good health.

This clone has only one observation. The chain combines TRBV7-9 with TRBJ1-3; 11 nucleotides match TRBD1. The CDR3 runs 18 residues. V lost 4 bases, J lost 0 bases, and 8 bases stayed unmatched. Germline V CDR1 and CDR2: SEHNR, FQNEAQ (reference sequence). This CDR3 reads CASSYRSGTGGSGNTIYF. The CDR3 DNA reads TGTGCCAGCAGCTATCGCTCGGGGACAGGGGGCTCTGGAAACACCATATATTTT. The complete variable domain, with remaining parts taken from reference TRBV7-9 and TRBJ1-3, reads DTGVSQNPRHKITKRGQNVTFRCDPISEHNRLYWYRQTLGQGPEFLTYFQNEAQLEKSRLLSDRFSAERPKGSFSTLEIQRTEQGDSAMYLCASSYRSGTGGSGNTIYFGEGSWLTVV.

The rearrangement joins TRBV18 to TRBJ2-1; 9 bases are a match to TRBD2. From germline, CDR1 is KGHSH and CDR2 LQKENI. The CDR3 is 16 residues long. After removal of 3 bases from V and 7 bases from J, the junction contained 10 bases not matched to a gene. The CDR3 reads CASSPFASGNHNEQFF. For the CDR3, the DNA is TGTGCCAGCTCACCTTTTGCTAGCGGGAATCATAATGAGCAGTTCTTC.

The rearrangement joins TRBV19 to TRBJ2-7; TRBD1 aligns across 8 bases. The germline CDR1 and CDR2 sequences are LNHDA and SQIVND (reference sequence). The CDR3 extends over 14 amino acids. J gave up 2 bases and V 5 bases, and 5 bases lay outside the gene matches. The chain's CDR3 is CASSFTGGTYEQYF. DNA of the CDR3: TGTGCCAGTAGTTTCACAGGGGGGACCTACGAGCAGTACTTC.

The chain is built from TRBV14 and TRBJ2-5, with 7 nucleotides matching TRBD2. From germline, CDR1 is SGHDN and CDR2 FVKESK. V lost 4 bases and J lost 4; bases outside the gene matches: 21. The CDR3 contains 19 residues. This CDR3 reads CASSPLWGRTGGLGETQYF. Written as DNA, the CDR3 is TGTGCCAGCAGCCCGCTATGGGGCAGGACGGGAGGCCTGGGAGAGACCCAGTACTTC.

The gene calls are TRBV5-1 and TRBJ2-1, with D perhaps being TRBD1 or TRBD2 (5 bases each). V shed 4 bases and J shed 6 bases, with 17 bases lying between them. In germline, CDR1 is SGHRS, CDR2 YFSETQ. This CDR3 comprises 15 residues. In nucleotides, the CDR3 is TGCGCCAGCAGCGAAAACCCCGCAGGGACCAATGAGCAGTTCTTC. This encodes CASSENPAGTNEQFF.

This clone has a single count. The chain couples TRBV29-1 to TRBJ2-1; TRBD1 agrees at 7 bases. The junction had 11 bases not matched to a gene; V was cut back by 4 bases and J by 5 bases. CDR3 length equals 15 residues. Germline lookup yields CDR1 SQVTM and CDR2 ANQGSEA. The CDR3 sequence: CSVATGTAYNNEQFF. Written as DNA, the CDR3 is TGCAGCGTTGCTACCGGGACAGCGTACAACAATGAGCAGTTCTTC.

The rearrangement uses TRBV5-1 and TRBJ2-1, with D perhaps matching TRBD1 or TRBD2 (5 bases each). V lost 0 bases and J 10 bases, leaving 17 bases between the germline ends. There are 15 residues in the CDR3. Germline loops: CDR1 SGHRS, CDR2 YFSETQ. This CDR3 reads CASSLVGTEKGEQFF. In nucleotides, the CDR3 is TGCGCCAGCAGCTTGGTGGGGACGGAGAAGGGGGAGCAGTTCTTC.

V and J are TRBV15 and TRBJ2-7; possible D gene TRBD2, 5 bases. This CDR3 has 15 amino acids. Germline V lookup: CDR1 LNHNV, CDR2 YYDKDF (reference sequence). Between the trimmed V and J ends, which lost 1 base and 0 bases, there was a span of 10 bases. CDR3 in amino acids: CATSRGGQVSYEQYF. As DNA, the CDR3 is TGTGCCACCAGCAGAGGAGGGCAGGTCTCCTACGAGCAGTACTTC.

This chain joins TRBV9 and TRBJ2-1; 10 bases line up with TRBD1. V gave up 4 bases and J gave up 4 bases; unmatched junction bases: 11. CDR3 length equals 17 residues. Germline CDR1 reads SGDLS; CDR2 reads YYNGEE. The CDR3 reads CASSPLWTGGTYNEQFF. The CDR3 DNA reads as TGTGCCAGCAGCCCACTTTGGACAGGGGGGACTTACAATGAGCAGTTCTTC.

V usage is TRBV7-2 and J usage is TRBJ2-7, with 9 bases that match TRBD2. This CDR3 spans 15 amino acids. Germline CDR1 reads SGHTA; CDR2 reads FQGNSA. J was trimmed by 2 bases and V by 2 bases; bases with no gene match: 4. The CDR3, as DNA: TGTGCCAGCAGCTTACGACTAGCGGAGCCCTACGAGCAGTACTTC. Translation gives CASSLRLAEPYEQYF.

V is TRBV19 and J is TRBJ1-5; possible D gene TRBD1, 5 bases. V was clipped by 5 bases and J by 0 bases, with 17 bases between them. The CDR3 length is 17 residues. The germline V gene has CDR1 LNHDA and CDR2 SQIVND (reference sequence). Written as DNA, the CDR3 is TGTGCCAGTAGTCCTGAACCGGGACTCCATAGCAATCAGCCCCAGCATTTT. Translating gives CASSPEPGLHSNQPQHF.

This rearrangement joins TRBV18 to TRBJ2-7, with 8 bases fitting TRBD2. The CDR3 sequence is 15 residues long. Trimming removed 6 bases from V and 3 bases from J; junction bases left unmatched: 10. In germline, CDR1 is KGHSH, CDR2 LQKENI. Here the CDR3 DNA reads TGTGCCAGCTCGTCAGAGGCTAGCGGGTACTACGAGCAGTACTTC. Its translation is CASSSEASGYYEQYF.

This clone was counted a single time. Its ends do not fully match the called genes, so a read error is possible. The chain recombines TRBV10-2 with TRBJ2-2; TRBD1 matches at 7 bases. The CDR3 totals 13 residues. Germline V CDR1 and CDR2: WSHSY, SAAADI. CDR3 sequence (DNA): TGCGCCAGCAGAGTGACAGGGACCGAGGAGCTGTTTTTT. Translation: CASRVTGTEELFF.

V gene TRBV6-6 combines with J gene TRBJ1-4, with D tentatively TRBD1 (5 bases). Germline loops: CDR1 MNHNY, CDR2 SVGAGI (reference sequence). V shed 6 bases and J shed 3 bases, with 11 bases lying between them. The CDR3 contains 14 residues. CDR3 sequence: CASSQTASNEKLFF. In DNA form, the CDR3 reads TGTGCCAGCAGCCAGACAGCTTCTAATGAAAAACTGTTTTTT.

The chain couples TRBV5-8 to TRBJ2-7; D remains unclear. Germline V gene lookup returns CDR1 SGHTS and CDR2 YDEGEE. This CDR3 comprises 13 residues. The germline V and J ends were trimmed by 1 base and 6 bases, with 11 bases remaining between them. CDR3 amino acids: CASSLPLLPEQYF. DNA of the CDR3: TGTGCCAGCAGCTTGCCTCTGCTCCCCGAGCAGTACTTC.

The rearrangement links TRBV27 to TRBJ2-5; D is undetermined. Germline CDR1 and CDR2: MNHEY and SMNVEV (reference sequence). Trimming removed 6 bases at V and 9 bases at J, with 17 bases between. There are 13 residues in the CDR3. CDR3 loop: CASSLPTFPAQYF. In nucleotides, the CDR3 is TGTGCCAGCAGCCTCCCAACATTCCCGGCCCAGTACTTC.

Remarks on this clone: A read error may be the cause here, since a much bigger clone is one base away. V gene TRBV29-1 combines with J gene TRBJ2-3, with 8 bases matching TRBD2. J was trimmed by 1 base and V by 5 bases; bases with no gene match: 2. Germline V gene data show CDR1 as SQVTM and CDR2 as ANQGSEA. The length of the CDR3 is 13 residues. CDR3 sequence: CSVNSGGTDTQYF. Here the CDR3 DNA reads TGCAGCGTTAATAGCGGGGGCACAGATACGCAGTATTTT.

The rearrangement uses TRBV28 and TRBJ2-3; 7 bases are a match to TRBD2. This CDR3 has 15 residues. CDR1 is MDHEN, CDR2 SYDVKM, per germline. The V segment lost 3 bases and the J segment 7 bases; nucleotides outside the gene matches: 10. CDR3 amino acids: CASSFPLARDYTQYF. For the CDR3, the DNA is TGTGCCAGCAGTTTCCCACTAGCGCGAGACTATACGCAGTATTTT.

The chain employs TRBV25-1 and TRBJ2-1; no reliable D call. Germline assignment: CDR1 MGHDK and CDR2 SYGVNS. V shed 4 bases and J shed 9 bases, with 7 bases lying between them. CDR3 length: 11 amino acids. The chain's CDR3 is CASSVGIEQFF. Written as DNA, the CDR3 is TGTGCCAGCAGTGTAGGGATTGAGCAGTTCTTC.

J is TRBJ2-3 and V is TRBV2; TRBD2 is a possible D gene (5 bases). V lost 4 bases and J lost 2, with 10 bases in between. CDR3 length: 14 residues. Germline CDR1 SNHLY, CDR2 FYNNEI. The CDR3 protein is CASSVLGDTDTQYF. CDR3 coding DNA: TGTGCCAGCAGTGTATTGGGAGACACAGATACGCAGTATTTT.